This TCR beta chain was found in a study of OX40 agonist ivuxolimab in advanced cancers. The wider study: Under the entry rules, prior anti-PD-1, anti-PD-L1 or anti-CTLA-4 therapy was allowed, and approximately 40% had some.

CDR1 KGHSH and CDR2 LQKENI come from the germline V gene. This CDR3 comprises 15 residues. Data came from immunoSEQ multiplex PCR; TCRdb stores just in-frame clones and leaves some out. The data contain 77,000 or so clones, approximately 85% of them singletons. Sequences were derived from CD4+ or CD8+ T cells sorted from blood, sampled in a trial of the OX40 agonist ivuxolimab. The chain carries TRBV18 and TRBJ2-5; perhaps TRBD1 as D (5 bases). The DNA end lines up better with TRBJ2-7; the J call may be wrong. The receptor's source is an adult with an advanced solid tumor such as melanoma, head and neck, liver or kidney cancer. CDR3: CASSPGLGLSYEQYF. CDR3 DNA sequence: TGTGCCAGCTCACCGGGGTTGGGGCTTTCCTACGAGCAGTACTTC.